This T cell receptor (beta chain) stems from a study of cytomegalovirus exposure and HLA in healthy donors. Study-level findings and limits: Cytomegalovirus association was assigned to about 150 TCR beta chains. Most TCR sequences were rare, but some public TCRs occurred in many donors. It was assumed in the presence/absence analyses that sequencing depth was roughly uniform across donors.

Details on this clone: Its antigen is unknown.

13 Jbeta primers and 60 Vbeta primers were used for the PCR. Assay: immunoSEQ multiplex PCR; the TCRdb copy retains only in-frame clones and omits some. This table has approximately 120,000 clones, about 80% appearing once. V shed 4 bases and J 8 bases; nucleotides not matched to a gene: 4. Germline values: CDR1 MNHEY, CDR2 SMNVEV (reference sequence). The CDR3 covers 15 residues. Sequencing was carried out using PBMCs. The receptor was isolated from a woman in her fifties or sixties in good health and CMV-seronegative. This chain joins TRBV27 and TRBJ2-1, with 14 bases fitting TRBD2. CDR3 in amino acids: CASSYGTSGSDEQFF. The CDR3 DNA reads as TGTGCCAGCAGTTATGGGACTAGCGGGAGTGATGAGCAGTTCTTC.